This T cell receptor beta chain was found in a study of cytomegalovirus exposure and HLA in healthy donors. This clone was recorded once. V dropped 4 bases and J dropped 8; count of bases not matched to a gene: 10. Germline CDR1 and CDR2: MDHEN and SYDVKM. The CDR3 covers 15 residues. Assay used: immunoSEQ multiplex PCR; TCRdb lists only in-frame clones, some missing. The data hold hundreds of thousands of clones, with more than 75% observed a single time. This receptor was taken from a woman between 18 and 29 years old in good health and CMV-seropositive. Sequenced sample: PBMCs. The chain is built from TRBV28 and TRBJ2-1, with TRBD1 matching 8 bases. DNA for the CDR3: TGTGCCAGCAGTTCCGGTGGACAGGGAAGGTATGAGCAGTTCTTC. It encodes CASSSGGQGRYEQFF. Complete variable domain (other parts from reference TRBV28 and TRBJ2-1): DVKVTQSSRYLVKRTGEKVFLECVQDMDHENMFWYRQDPGLGLRLIYFSYDVKMKEKGDIPEGYSVSREKKERFSLILESASTNQTSMYLCASSSGGQGRYEQFFGPGTRLTVL.